This T cell receptor (beta chain) appears in the sequencing data of a study of blood T cell repertoires in COVID-19. Study-level information: T cells, B-cell-depleted T cells, or PBMCs provided the cDNA or gDNA that served as material.

Sequencing was performed with immunoSEQ multiplex PCR; in TCRdb, only in-frame clones are kept and a portion is missing. The sample has 45,000 to 50,000 clones; approximately 90% are singletons. Sequenced sample: peripheral blood. This TCR was recovered from a man aged 45 to 65 with active COVID-19.

The CDR3 DNA follows: TGCGCCAGCAGCCGGGATCCTTCGGGGGGGCGTAATGAAGCTTTCTTT. Protein: CASSRDPSGGRNEAFF. The J gene is TRBJ1-1, the V gene TRBV4-3; D might be TRBD1 (6 bases). Germline V gives CDR1 LGHNA, CDR2 YSLEER. CDR3 size: 16 residues. The germline V and J ends were trimmed by 4 bases and 7 bases, with 22 bases remaining between them.